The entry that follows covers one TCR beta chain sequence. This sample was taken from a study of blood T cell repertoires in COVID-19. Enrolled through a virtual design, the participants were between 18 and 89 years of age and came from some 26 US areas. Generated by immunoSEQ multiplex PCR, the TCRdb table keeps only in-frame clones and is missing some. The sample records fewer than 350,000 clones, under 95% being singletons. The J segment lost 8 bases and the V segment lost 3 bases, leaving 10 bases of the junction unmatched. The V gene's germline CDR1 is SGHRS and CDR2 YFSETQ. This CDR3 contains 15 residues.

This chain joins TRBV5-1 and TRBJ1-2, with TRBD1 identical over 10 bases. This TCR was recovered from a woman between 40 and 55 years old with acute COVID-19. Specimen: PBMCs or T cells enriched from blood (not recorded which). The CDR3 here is CASSWRTGGGVGYTF. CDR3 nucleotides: TGCGCCAGCAGCTGGAGGACAGGGGGTGGAGTAGGCTACACCTTC.